The subject of this entry is one TCR beta chain. Its antigen is undetermined. Collection of 8.5 to 10 milliliters of peripheral blood was performed for each donor. Then a second PCR, running about 6 to 11 cycles, was carried out with a sample-barcoded 5' primer and a J-beta primer mix. Carrying 12 random nucleotides, a template-switch adaptor labeled each individual cDNA molecule. Each CDR3 protein gets one entry after TCRdb re-called the 5' RACE reads with MiXCR. Here the sample spans about 1 million distinct CDR3 sequences, 40% to 55% being singletons. V gave up 4 bases and J gave up 2 bases, with 15 bases separating them. Per the germline V gene, CDR1 is SGHKS and CDR2 is YYEKEE (reference sequence). The CDR3 extends over 15 amino acids. The data were taken from a study of blood T cells in healthy people across ages. General study points: It was not known whether donors were CMV positive (a possible confounder of expanded clonotype changes). Estimated diversity that came from one million T cells was considered an underestimate.

This chain uses TRBV5-5 with TRBJ2-5; D might be TRBD1 or TRBD2, each matching 7 bases. The sequence was collected from an older woman in good health. Sample: blood. The CDR3, as DNA: TGTGCCAGCAGCCCAGCGGGACAGATACAAGAGACCCAGTACTTC. Translated, it gives CASSPAGQIQETQYF.